The 20 T cell receptor beta chains in this list originate from one sample, sequenced in a study of T cell repertoires in cytomegalovirus infection. TCRdb ran MiXCR on the reads and lists one entry per CDR3 protein. The sample consists of about 740,000 distinct CDR3 sequences, about 40% of them appearing once. The sample consisted of PBMCs. The receptors originated from a human donor in good health (CMV status not recorded). Some clones in this sample may be carry-over from other donors' samples.

This clonotype was recorded at least ten times. V gene TRBV7-2 combines with J gene TRBJ2-7, with 8 positions matching TRBD2. Germline CDR1 is SGHTA and CDR2 is FQGNSA. V gave up 5 bases and J gave up 6 bases; unmatched junction bases: 9. CDR3 length: 14 amino acids. Here the CDR3 reads CASSKDGGAGEQYF. CDR3 DNA sequence: TGTGCCAGCAGCAAGGACGGGGGGGCTGGCGAGCAGTACTTC.

The chain uses TRBV6-5 and TRBJ1-3, with D maybe TRBD1 (6 bases). CDR3 length: 15 residues. V lost 6 bases, J lost 2 bases, and 14 bases lay in between. From germline, CDR1 is MNHEY and CDR2 SVGAGI. This chain's CDR3 is CASRDRMAAGNTIYF. CDR3 in DNA: TGTGCCAGCAGGGACAGAATGGCAGCTGGAAACACCATATATTTT.

This clonotype occurred a few times. CDR3 amino acids: CASSSPGTGWGNTEAFF. The CDR3 nucleotides read TGTGCCAGCAGTTCTCCCGGGACAGGGTGGGGGAACACTGAAGCTTTCTTT. The chain is built from TRBV28 and TRBJ1-1, with 9 bases aligning to TRBD1. The germline V gene encodes CDR1 MDHEN and CDR2 SYDVKM. The CDR3 is 17 residues long. The V segment lost 4 bases and the J segment 1 base; nucleotides outside the gene matches: 10.

The rearrangement joins TRBV20-1 to TRBJ2-5, with D possibly matching TRBD1 (5 bases). V was clipped by 4 bases and J by 1 base, with 10 bases between them. CDR3 size: 13 residues. Germline CDR1 is DFQATT and CDR2 is SNEGSKA (reference sequence). This chain's CDR3 is CSANQGSQETQYF. The CDR3 DNA sequence: TGCAGTGCTAACCAGGGTTCCCAAGAGACCCAGTACTTC.

V gene TRBV12-3 or TRBV12-4 combines with J gene TRBJ1-1; D not resolved. The CDR3 spans 14 residues. The V and J ends lost 7 bases and 1 base respectively, with 13 bases between them. The CDR3 here is CASKERTGNTEAFF. The CDR3 DNA follows: TGTGCCAGCAAAGAAAGAACGGGGAACACTGAAGCTTTCTTT.

The chain recombines TRBV6-1 with TRBJ2-1, with 9 bases identical to TRBD1. This CDR3 comprises 12 residues. Trimming took 6 bases from V and 10 from J; bases not matched to a gene: 4. Germline CDR1 MNHNS, CDR2 SASEGT. DNA of the CDR3: TGTGCCAGCAGGGCCGGGACAGGGGAGCAGTTCTTC. It specifies CASRAGTGEQFF.

This clonotype has only a few counts. V and J are TRBV28 and TRBJ2-7; 7 positions agree with TRBD1. The V gene's germline CDR1 is MDHEN and CDR2 SYDVKM. Germline trimming cut 2 bases from V and 0 bases from J; bases unmatched to any gene: 10. This CDR3 region has 17 residues. The CDR3 bases are TGTGCCAGCAGTTTAGTTGGATTGGACAGGAGCTCCTACGAGCAGTACTTC. Translated, it gives CASSLVGLDRSSYEQYF. Using reference TRBV28 and TRBJ2-7 for the parts outside the CDR3, the full variable domain is DVKVTQSSRYLVKRTGEKVFLECVQDMDHENMFWYRQDPGLGLRLIYFSYDVKMKEKGDIPEGYSVSREKKERFSLILESASTNQTSMYLCASSLVGLDRSSYEQYFGPGTRLTVT.

This clonotype was counted many times. This chain links TRBV7-2 with TRBJ1-5, with a possible D match to TRBD1 (5 bases). Germline CDR1 and CDR2: SGHTA and FQGNSA. V lost 4 bases, J lost 5 bases, and 15 bases lay in between. CDR3 length: 15 amino acids. The CDR3 protein is CASSSLPGFDQPQHF. For the CDR3, the DNA is TGTGCCAGCAGCTCGCTTCCAGGGTTTGATCAGCCCCAGCATTTT.

Regarding this clonotype: At one end the junction does not follow the germline gene, possibly because of a read error. V and J are TRBV12-3 or TRBV12-4 and TRBJ2-1; 7 bases are a match to TRBD2. The CDR3 length is 14 residues. The DNA of the CDR3 is TGTGCCATCAGTGATCTCGGGGGGACCACCGAGCAGTTCTTC. Translated, it gives CAISDLGGTTEQFF.

Here the CDR3 reads CASSRQVRARTDTQYF. In DNA form, the CDR3 reads TGTGCCAGCAGTAGACAGGTCCGGGCGAGGACAGATACGCAGTATTTT. The chain carries TRBV12-3 or TRBV12-4 and TRBJ2-3, with D maybe TRBD1 (6 bases). V was shortened by 5 bases and J by 3 bases, with 18 bases between the two germline ends. The CDR3 is 16 residues long.

This clonotype appeared a few times. V gene TRBV4-1 combines with J gene TRBJ2-7; D unclear. V gave up 0 bases and J gave up 1 base, with 10 bases separating them. CDR3 length equals 15 residues. Germline-derived CDR1 and CDR2 are MGHRA and YSYEKL. This CDR3 reads CASSQDLQTSYEQYF. The CDR3 nucleotides are TGCGCCAGCAGCCAAGATTTACAGACTTCCTACGAGCAGTACTTC.

As concerns this clonotype: This may come from a read error, since a much larger clone is one base off. V is TRBV6-5 and J is TRBJ2-4; a weak D match, TRBD1 (5 bases). From germline, CDR1 is MNHEY and CDR2 SVGAGI. With 8 bases removed from V and 5 bases from J, the gap between germline ends came to 13 bases. This CDR3 is 13 amino acids long. The CDR3 is CASRQTPQNIQYF. The CDR3 DNA sequence: TGTGCCAGCCGACAGACCCCCCAAAACATTCAGTACTTC.

This clonotype turned up a few times. This chain uses TRBV24-1 with TRBJ1-5; possible D gene TRBD1, 5 bases. The CDR3 is made up of 16 amino acids. From germline, CDR1 is KGHDR and CDR2 SFDVKD. Trimming removed 4 bases at V and 6 bases at J, with 18 bases between. CDR3 sequence reads: CATSDPGEGRSQPQHF. The CDR3 DNA reads TGTGCCACCAGTGACCCGGGGGAGGGACGCAGTCAGCCCCAGCATTTT.

This clonotype was seen only a few times. The chain is built from TRBV28 and TRBJ2-7; D may be TRBD2 (7 bases). Per germline, CDR1 MDHEN and CDR2 SYDVKM. There are 15 residues in the CDR3. Trimming removed 4 bases from V and 6 bases from J, with 19 bases in between. The CDR3 nucleotides read TGTGCCAGCAGTTCACCTGGACTAGGGGGATCCGAGCAGTACTTC. Residues: CASSSPGLGGSEQYF.

This clonotype was observed a few times. This chain connects TRBV11-2 to TRBJ2-7; no clear D gene. This CDR3 comprises 13 residues. Trimming shortened V by 0 bases and J by 4 bases, and 7 bases separated the two germline ends. Per the germline V gene, CDR1 is SGHAT and CDR2 is FQNNGV. The CDR3 DNA is TGTGCCAGCAGCTTAGATTTGGTATACGAGCAGTACTTC. Translating it yields CASSLDLVYEQYF.

J is TRBJ1-2 and V is TRBV28, with 7 bases identical to TRBD1. V shed 7 bases, J shed 3 bases, and the junction held 8 bases outside the gene matches. Germline V gives CDR1 MDHEN, CDR2 SYDVKM. This CDR3 has 14 residues. DNA of the CDR3: TGTGCCAGCAAACCGCGGGACAGCTACTATGGCTACACCTTC. This sequence encodes CASKPRDSYYGYTF.

This clonotype came up a few times. J is TRBJ1-2 and V is TRBV19; no firm D call. CDR3 length: 13 amino acids. Between the trimmed V and J ends, which lost 6 bases and 8 bases, there was a span of 16 bases. Germline V lookup: CDR1 LNHDA, CDR2 SQIVND (reference sequence). The CDR3 DNA reads as TGTGCCAGTAGACCGGCACAGAGCGACGGCTACACCTTC. The encoded protein is CASRPAQSDGYTF.

This clonotype has a handful of counts. The rearrangement uses TRBV28 and TRBJ2-2; 10 bases match TRBD1. Germline CDR1 reads MDHEN; CDR2 reads SYDVKM. The CDR3 extends over 15 amino acids. Trimming cost V 5 bases and J 6 bases; bases outside gene matches: 6. The CDR3 DNA reads as TGTGCCAGCAGTCCTCGAGGACAGGGGGCCGGGGAGCTGTTTTTT. As protein: CASSPRGQGAGELFF.

The J gene is TRBJ1-5, the V gene TRBV2, with D possibly being TRBD1 (6 bases). The CDR3 has 14 amino acids. Germline lookup yields CDR1 SNHLY and CDR2 FYNNEI. V was shortened by 4 bases and J by 4 bases, with 11 bases between the two germline ends. The chain's CDR3 is CASSVRGANQPQHF. As DNA, the CDR3 is TGTGCCAGCAGTGTTCGGGGGGCTAATCAGCCCCAGCATTTT.

This clonotype came up a few times. The gene calls are TRBV5-4 and TRBJ2-5; TRBD2 agrees at 8 bases. Germline CDR1 SGHNT, CDR2 YYREEE (reference sequence). The CDR3 length is 17 residues. V shed 2 bases, J shed 5 bases, and the junction held 14 bases outside the gene matches. In DNA form, the CDR3 reads TGTGCCAGCAGCTTCGGGCGGGGGGCCTTATCTACGGAGACCCAGTACTTC. Protein sequence: CASSFGRGALSTETQYF.